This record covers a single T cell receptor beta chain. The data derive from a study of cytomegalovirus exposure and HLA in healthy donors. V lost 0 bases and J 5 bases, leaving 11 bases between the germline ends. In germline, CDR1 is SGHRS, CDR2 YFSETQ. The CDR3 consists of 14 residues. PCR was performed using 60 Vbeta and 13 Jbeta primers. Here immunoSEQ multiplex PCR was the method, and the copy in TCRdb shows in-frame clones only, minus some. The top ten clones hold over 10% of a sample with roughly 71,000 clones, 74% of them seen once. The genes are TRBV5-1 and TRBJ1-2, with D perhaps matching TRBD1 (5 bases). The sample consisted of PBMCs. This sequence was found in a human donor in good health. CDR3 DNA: TGCGCCAGCAGCTTGGTCGGCAGGGAATATGGCTACACCTTC. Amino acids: CASSLVGREYGYTF. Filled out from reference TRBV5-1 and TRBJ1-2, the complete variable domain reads KAGVTQTPRYLIKTRGQQVTLSCSPISGHRSVSWYQQTPGQGLQFLFEYFSETQRNKGNFPGRFSGRQFSNSRSEMNVSTLELGDSALYLCASSLVGREYGYTFGSGTRLTVV.